Below, 10 T cell receptor beta chains from the same sample are listed, as sequenced in a study of regulatory T cells in long-lasting Graves disease. Time point of the sample: persistent/refractory GD, antithyroid drugs over 5 years with positive TRAb. Isolated PBMC RNA provided the starting material for the TCR library. Library construction for TCR beta used iRepertoire HTBI primers and Arm-PCR of CDR3 regions. MiXCR, applied by TCRdb to the multiplex PCR reads, yields one record per CDR3 protein. The repertoire has 700,000 or so distinct CDR3 sequences, approximately 29% of them found once; the top ten carry 35% to 55%. Sequenced material: peripheral blood mononuclear cells (PBMCs), taken when the disease was refractory, from a patient treated with antithyroid drugs. These receptors came from a female donor with Graves disease.

This clonotype was seen only a few times. J is TRBJ1-1 and V is TRBV5-6; 11 nucleotides match TRBD1. CDR1 and CDR2 from the germline V gene are SGHDT and YYEEEE. The CDR3 spans 16 residues. Trimming removed 4 bases from V and 3 bases from J; junction bases left unmatched: 8. The CDR3 DNA follows: TGTGCCAGCAGCCCGGGACAGGGGGTGTATGACACTGAAGCTTTCTTT. It specifies CASSPGQGVYDTEAFF. Full variable domain (outside the CDR3, taken from reference TRBV5-6 and TRBJ1-1): DAGVTQSPTHLIKTRGQQVTLRCSPKSGHDTVSWYQQALGQGPQFIFQYYEEEERQRGNFPDRFSGHQFPNYSSELNVNALLLGDSALYLCASSPGQGVYDTEAFFGQGTRLTVV.

This clonotype was counted a few times. The J gene is TRBJ1-1, the V gene TRBV2; the D is unclear. The V gene's germline CDR1 is SNHLY and CDR2 FYNNEI. Deletions cut 7 bases from V and 11 bases from J, with 17 bases between. The CDR3 totals 12 residues. CDR3 DNA: TGTGCCAGCAAGCCGATAGTGGATCGGGCTTTCTTT. It encodes CASKPIVDRAFF.

This clonotype was observed a handful of times. The chain carries TRBV20-1 and TRBJ2-7; D could derive from TRBD1 or TRBD2 (5 bases each). V was trimmed by 6 bases and J by 3 bases, leaving 15 bases between them. CDR3 size: 13 residues. CDR1 is DFQATT, CDR2 SNEGSKA, per germline (reference sequence). CDR3 coding DNA: TGCAGTGCAGGGGCTGGGACCAGCTACGAGCAGTACTTC. Its protein is CSAGAGTSYEQYF.

The chain employs TRBV5-1 and TRBJ2-4; TRBD1 is a possible D gene (5 bases). The J call may be faulty, since TRBJ2-5 better matches the DNA end. The CDR3 loop spans 13 amino acids. CDR1 and CDR2 from the germline V gene are SGHRS and YFSETQ. In DNA, the CDR3 is TGCGCCAGCAGCTTGGAGACAGTTGAGACCCAGTACTTC. Translation gives CASSLETVETQYF.

This clonotype was detected only a few times. V gene TRBV20-1 combines with J gene TRBJ2-7; D is unresolved. Trimming took 0 bases from V and 1 from J, leaving 13 bases between them. Germline CDR1 reads DFQATT; CDR2 reads SNEGSKA (reference sequence). CDR3 length: 15 residues. This chain's CDR3 is CSARDPADFSYEQYF. CDR3 sequence (DNA): TGCAGTGCTAGAGATCCCGCGGATTTTTCCTACGAGCAGTACTTC.

The chain recombines TRBV29-1 with TRBJ1-1; perhaps TRBD1 as D (6 bases). V was pared by 6 bases and J by 2 bases, with 16 bases between. Germline CDR1 SQVTM, CDR2 ANQGSEA. The CDR3 length is 14 residues. Here the CDR3 DNA reads TGCAGCGTCGCAACAGGGCATGGCAACACTGAAGCTTTCTTT. Its translation is CSVATGHGNTEAFF.

CDR3 amino acids: CSARDPTGSETQYF. CDR3 coding DNA: TGCAGTGCTAGAGATCCGACAGGTTCGGAGACCCAGTACTTC. The rearrangement joins TRBV20-1 to TRBJ2-5; possibly TRBD1 for D (6 bases). Looked up from germline, CDR1 is DFQATT and CDR2 is SNEGSKA (reference sequence). The CDR3 covers 14 residues. V lost 0 bases to trimming and J lost 5 bases, with 13 bases between them.

The V and J genes are TRBV5-1 and TRBJ1-3; D is unresolved. Germline loops: CDR1 SGHRS, CDR2 YFSETQ. The CDR3 covers 14 residues. Trimming stripped 0 bases from V and 0 bases from J, with 4 bases between. DNA for the CDR3: TGCGCCAGCAGCTTGGAGCTCTCTGGAAACACCATATATTTT. Translating it yields CASSLELSGNTIYF.

V usage is TRBV5-6 and J usage is TRBJ2-7; either TRBD1 or TRBD2 may supply D (5 bases each). Looked up from germline, CDR1 is SGHDT and CDR2 is YYEEEE. The V gene lost 4 bases and the J gene lost 0 bases, with 14 bases spanning the gap. The CDR3 extends over 15 amino acids. DNA of the CDR3: TGTGCCAGCAGCGAGGGATACGGGGCCTCCTACGAGCAGTACTTC. Residues: CASSEGYGASYEQYF.

The chain joins TRBV12-3 or TRBV12-4 to TRBJ1-1; D is possibly TRBD1 (5 bases). Deletions cut 5 bases from V and 6 bases from J, with 13 bases between. The CDR3 is 13 residues long. The chain's CDR3 is CASSPRAGAEAFF. The CDR3 region has the DNA TGTGCCAGCAGTCCCAGGGCCGGGGCTGAAGCTTTCTTT.